This T cell receptor beta chain emerged from a study of response to subunit inactivated influenza vaccine. Overall study findings and caveats: Every seasonal influenza vaccination brings in few new T cells, the authors suggested.

In TCRdb, the RT-PCR reads were re-called with MiXCR into one record per CDR3 protein. Of 530,000 or so distinct CDR3 sequences listed, 11% to 15% are singletons. Germline assignment: CDR1 SGHRS and CDR2 YFSETQ. This CDR3 contains 14 residues. Trimming cost V 3 bases and J 5 bases, with 15 bases left between them. Worth noting for this clonotype: Its matching antigen is unknown.

The specimen was PBMCs from blood, collected 12 days after vaccination. The chain combines TRBV5-1 with TRBJ2-7; possible D gene TRBD2, 6 bases. The sequence derives from a man aged 50-60 years who received an inactivated influenza vaccine. The CDR3: CASSWVGGEDEQYF. CDR3 in DNA: TGCGCCAGCAGCTGGGTCGGGGGAGAGGACGAGCAGTACTTC.